Listed here is a single T cell receptor (beta chain). The data were obtained in a study of shared clonotypes between healthy human individuals. Germline assignment: CDR1 SGHNT and CDR2 YYREEE (reference sequence). This CDR3 is 14 amino acids long. Losses at the gene ends were 7 bases for V and 15 bases for J; bases not matched to a gene: 18. Repertoires were generated with immunoSEQ multiplex PCR, while TCRdb's copy carries only in-frame clones and drops some. The sample records roughly 1,600,000 clones, approximately 98.5% being singletons. The clonotype comes from a man between 25 and 39 years old in good health. The specimen was naive CD4+ T cells sorted from blood. Described subset: CD45RA+ positively selected. V and J are TRBV5-4 and TRBJ2-1, with TRBD2 matching 8 bases. In nucleotides, the CDR3 is TGTGCCAGCCAAACGGGACTAGAGATGCTCCCCCCGTTCTTC. Its protein product is CASQTGLEMLPPFF.